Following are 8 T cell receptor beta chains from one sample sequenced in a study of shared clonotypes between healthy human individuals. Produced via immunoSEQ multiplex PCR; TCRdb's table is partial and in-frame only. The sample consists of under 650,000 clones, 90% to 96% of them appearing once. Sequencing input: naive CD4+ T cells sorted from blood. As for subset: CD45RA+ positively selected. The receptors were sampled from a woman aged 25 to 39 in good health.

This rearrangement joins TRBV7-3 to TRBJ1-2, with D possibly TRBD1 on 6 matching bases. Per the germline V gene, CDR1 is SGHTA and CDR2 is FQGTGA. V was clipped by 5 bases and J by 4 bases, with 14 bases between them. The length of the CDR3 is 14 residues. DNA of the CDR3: TGTGCCAGCAGCCCTCAACAGGGCGGCTATGGCTACACCTTC. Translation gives CASSPQQGGYGYTF.

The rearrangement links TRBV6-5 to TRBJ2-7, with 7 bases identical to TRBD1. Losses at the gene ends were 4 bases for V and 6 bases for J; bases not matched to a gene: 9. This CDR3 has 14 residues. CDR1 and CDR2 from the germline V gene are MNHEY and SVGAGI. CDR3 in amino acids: CASSLDPPGGEQYF. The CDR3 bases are TGTGCCAGCAGTTTAGATCCCCCAGGGGGCGAGCAGTACTTC.

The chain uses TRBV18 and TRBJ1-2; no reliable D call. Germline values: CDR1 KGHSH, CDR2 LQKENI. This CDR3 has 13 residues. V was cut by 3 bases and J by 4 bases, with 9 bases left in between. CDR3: CASSPPLGYGYTF. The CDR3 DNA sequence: TGTGCCAGCTCACCCCCTCTTGGCTATGGCTACACCTTC. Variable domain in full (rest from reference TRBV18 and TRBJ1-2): NAGVMQNPRHLVRRRGQEARLRCSPMKGHSHVYWYRQLPEEGLKFMVYLQKENIIDESGMPKERFSAEFPKEGPSILRIQQVVRGDSAAYFCASSPPLGYGYTFGSGTRLTVV.

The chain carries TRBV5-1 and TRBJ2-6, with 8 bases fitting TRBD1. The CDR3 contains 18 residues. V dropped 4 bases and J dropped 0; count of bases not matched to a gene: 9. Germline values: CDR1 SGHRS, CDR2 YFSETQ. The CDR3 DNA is TGCGCCAGCAGCATTACGGGACAGGTCTCCTCTGGGGCCAACGTCCTGACTTTC. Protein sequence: CASSITGQVSSGANVLTF.

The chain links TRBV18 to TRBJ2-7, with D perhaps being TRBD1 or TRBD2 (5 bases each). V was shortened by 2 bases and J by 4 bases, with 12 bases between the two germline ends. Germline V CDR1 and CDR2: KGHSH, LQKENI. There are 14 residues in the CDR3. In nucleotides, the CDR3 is TGTGCCAGCTCACCAAAAGGGACCCCATACGAGCAGTACTTC. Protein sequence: CASSPKGTPYEQYF.

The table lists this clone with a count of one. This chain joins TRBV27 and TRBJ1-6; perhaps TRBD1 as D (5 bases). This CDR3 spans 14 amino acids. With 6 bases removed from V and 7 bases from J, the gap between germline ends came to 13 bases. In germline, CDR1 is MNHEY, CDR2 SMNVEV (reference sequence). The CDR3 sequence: CASSLGAGNSPLHF. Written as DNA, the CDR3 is TGTGCCAGCAGCCTTGGGGCAGGGAATTCACCCCTCCACTTT.

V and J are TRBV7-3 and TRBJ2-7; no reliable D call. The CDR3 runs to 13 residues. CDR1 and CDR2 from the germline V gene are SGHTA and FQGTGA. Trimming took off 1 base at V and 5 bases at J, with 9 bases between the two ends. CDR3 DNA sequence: TGTGCCAGCAGCTTAATTGTAGGGAACGAGCAGTACTTC. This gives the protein CASSLIVGNEQYF.

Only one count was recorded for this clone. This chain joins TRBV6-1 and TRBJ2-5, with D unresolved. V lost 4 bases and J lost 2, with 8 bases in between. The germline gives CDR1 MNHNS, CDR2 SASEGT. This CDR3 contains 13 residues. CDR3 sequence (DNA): TGTGCCAGCAGTGGGAAAATTCAAGAGACCCAGTACTTC. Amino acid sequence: CASSGKIQETQYF.